The rows below give T cell receptor beta chains drawn from one sample of a study of cytomegalovirus exposure and HLA in healthy donors. Clones were sequenced by immunoSEQ multiplex PCR, and TCRdb holds only the in-frame ones, with some missing. The sample holds under 200,000 clones, roughly nine tenths seen once. What was sequenced was PBMCs. These receptors were obtained from a woman aged 18-29 years in good health and CMV-seropositive. Both conserved end residues are part of each CDR3. The order of the fields is V gene, J gene, D gene, clone size, CDR3 DNA, CDR3 protein. The D gene is left open where the match is weak. Size values are once, few and many counts, or a class for expanded clones, and some rows have none.

TRBV28	TRBJ1-5	TRBD1	few	TGTGCCAGCAGGCACGGGACAGTCAATCAGCCCCAGCATTTT	CASRHGTVNQPQHF
TRBV7-9	TRBJ1-2	-	-	TGTGCCAGCAGCTCACAGGGTTATTGGGGCTACACCTTC	CASSSQGYWGYTF
TRBV19	TRBJ1-5	TRBD1	few	TGTGCCAGTACCCCCCGGACAGGAGTGGGCAATCAGCCCCAGCATTTT	CASTPRTGVGNQPQHF
TRBV7-8	TRBJ1-5	-	few	TGTGCCAGCAGCCTCGCGGTCAATCAGCCCCAGCATTTT	CASSLAVNQPQHF
TRBV28	TRBJ2-7	TRBD1	-	TGTGCCAGCAGCGGGACAGTCTCCTACGAGCAGTACTTC	CASSGTVSYEQYF
TRBV7-8	TRBJ1-5	-	-	TGTGCCAGCAGCCGAAATCCCAAGGGGGGCAATCAGCCCCAGCATTTT	CASSRNPKGGNQPQHF
TRBV29-1	TRBJ1-2	-	-	TGCAGCGTGTCGGAACTAGCTAACTATGGCTACACCTTC	CSVSELANYGYTF
TRBV6-1	TRBJ1-2	TRBD1	-	TGTGCCAGCAGTGAAGCGACAGGGTCTGGGGGCTACACCTTC	CASSEATGSGGYTF
TRBV2	TRBJ1-1	-	-	TGTGCCAGCAGGATGACAGGCCCGGGCACTGAAGCTTTCTTT	CASRMTGPGTEAFF
TRBV5-8	TRBJ2-7	-	-	TGTGCCAGCAGTTTGGTCGTCCACGAGCAGTACTTC	CASSLVVHEQYF
TRBV7-9	TRBJ2-1	-	once	TGTGCCAGCAGCTTTAGCGGGGGACAGGGGAATGAGCAGTTCTTC	CASSFSGGQGNEQFF
TRBV7-2	TRBJ2-3	TRBD2	-	TGTGCCAGCAGCTTGTCTAGCGGGAGGGGGGCAGATACGCAGTATTTT	CASSLSSGRGADTQYF
TRBV6-1	TRBJ1-3	-	-	TGTGCCAGCAGTGGGGCAGGGAGAAACACCATATATTTT	CASSGAGRNTIYF
TRBV30	TRBJ1-3	-	-	TGTGCCTGGAGTGTAGGGGCGGCTGGAAACACCATATATTTT	CAWSVGAAGNTIYF
TRBV25-1	TRBJ2-2	TRBD2	-	TGTGCCAGCAGTGAACTAGCGGGGGGTGTCACCGGGGAGCTGTTTTTT	CASSELAGGVTGELFF
TRBV27	TRBJ2-5	TRBD1	-	TGTGCCAGCAGTTTACACAGGACAGGTCTACAAGAGACCCAGTACTTC	CASSLHRTGLQETQYF
TRBV11-2	TRBJ2-5	TRBD1	-	TGTGCCAGCAGCTTAGATCGGGACAGAGGAGAGACCCAGTACTTC	CASSLDRDRGETQYF
TRBV9	TRBJ2-7	TRBD2	-	TGTGCCAGCAGCGCAACGGGACTAGCGAACTACGAGCAGTACTTC	CASSATGLANYEQYF
TRBV7-8	TRBJ1-2	TRBD1	once	TGTGCCAGCGCTGGGACAGCTAATAACTATGGCTACACCTTC	CASAGTANNYGYTF
TRBV28	TRBJ1-1	-	once	TGTGCCAGCAGTCCCCTGGCAGTTCCGACTGAAGCTTTCTTT	CASSPLAVPTEAFF
TRBV7-2	TRBJ2-7	TRBD2	-	TGTGCCAGCAGCTTAGGAGCGGGGGGCTACGAGCAGTACTTC	CASSLGAGGYEQYF
TRBV25-1	TRBJ1-2	TRBD1	-	TGTGCCAGCAGAGGCAGACAGGGAGAAGTCGGAGGCTACACCTTC	CASRGRQGEVGGYTF
TRBV28	TRBJ2-1	TRBD2	-	TGTGCCAGCAGTTTATGGCGGGAGGACTACAATGAGCAGTTCTTC	CASSLWREDYNEQFF
TRBV7-6	TRBJ2-5	-	-	TGTGCCAGCAGCTTTAGCGGACAAGAGACCCAGTACTTC	CASSFSGQETQYF
TRBV7-9	TRBJ2-5	-	-	TGTGCCAGCAGCCCCTCGGCAGGTCAAGAGACCCAGTACTTC	CASSPSAGQETQYF
TRBV7-9	TRBJ2-1	TRBD2	-	TGTGCCAGCAGCTTAGCCTGGCTAGCGGGGGCCAATGAGCAGTTCTTC	CASSLAWLAGANEQFF
TRBV15	TRBJ1-4	TRBD1	-	TGTGCCACCAGCAGAGAGGACAGGAGGGAAAAACTGTTTTTT	CATSREDRREKLFF
TRBV7-9	TRBJ2-1	-	-	TGTGCCAGCAGCTTCAGAAATGAGCAGTTCTTC	CASSFRNEQFF
TRBV19	TRBJ1-5	TRBD1	-	TGTGCCAGTAGCGACCGACAGGGAGACAATCAGCCCCAGCATTTT	CASSDRQGDNQPQHF
TRBV28	TRBJ2-7	TRBD1	-	TGTGCCAGCAGTTTTGGGACAGCCTACGAGCAGTACTTC	CASSFGTAYEQYF
TRBV5-1	TRBJ2-1	TRBD1	-	TGCGCCAGCAGCGGGGACGGGACAGCCTTCAATGAGCAGTTCTTC	CASSGDGTAFNEQFF
TRBV7-2	TRBJ2-6	-	few	TGTGCCAGCAGCTTAGGTAGTCCCGGGGCCAACGTCCTGACTTTC	CASSLGSPGANVLTF
TRBV28	TRBJ2-7	-	-	TGTGCCAGCAGTCCGAGGATCTTTGGCTACGAGCAGTACTTC	CASSPRIFGYEQYF
TRBV4-2	TRBJ2-5	TRBD2	-	TGTGCCAGCAGCCGAGGGACTAGCGGGAACCAAGAGACCCAGTACTTC	CASSRGTSGNQETQYF
TRBV11-3	TRBJ1-6	-	-	TGTGCCAGCAGTCAGAACCCCGCGGTGCCCCTCCACTTT	CASSQNPAVPLHF